This T cell receptor (beta chain) was observed in a study of Graves' ophthalmopathy and Graves' hyperthyroidism. Study conclusions and caveats: Ophthalmopathy progression was predicted with around 71% sensitivity and around 72% specificity. In blood, most expanded thyroid clonotypes above 0.001 frequency were also detected.

Comment on this clonotype: The antigen is undetermined.

Amplifying from RNA transcripts, the study obtained TCR beta CDR3 regions. First-round RT-PCR with HTBI primers preceded a second-round multiplex PCR. TCRdb used MiXCR to reprocess the multiplex PCR reads, holding one entry per CDR3 protein. The table shows about 380,000 distinct CDR3 sequences, with approximately 15% occurring only once. Clinical symptoms, serum thyroxine, TRAb, thyroid ultrasound and orbital computed tomography formed the basis of diagnosis. Sample: peripheral blood. The clonotype was recovered from a woman aged 18 to 35 with stable Graves' hyperthyroidism.

The chain's CDR3 is CASSTAGGNTIYF. In DNA, the CDR3 is TGTGCCAGCTCAACAGCGGGTGGAAACACCATATATTTT. The chain links TRBV11-3 to TRBJ1-3; D call uncertain. The V end was cut by 8 bases, the J end by 3 bases, with 11 bases between. Per the germline V gene, CDR1 is SGHNT and CDR2 is YENEEA. This CDR3 is 13 amino acids long. Full variable domain (outside the CDR3, taken from reference TRBV11-3 and TRBJ1-3): EAGVVQSPRYKIIEKKQPVAFWCNPISGHNTLYWYLQNLGQGPELLIRYENEEAVDDSQLPKDRFSAERLKGVDSTLKIQPAELGDSAVYLCASSTAGGNTIYFGEGSWLTVV.